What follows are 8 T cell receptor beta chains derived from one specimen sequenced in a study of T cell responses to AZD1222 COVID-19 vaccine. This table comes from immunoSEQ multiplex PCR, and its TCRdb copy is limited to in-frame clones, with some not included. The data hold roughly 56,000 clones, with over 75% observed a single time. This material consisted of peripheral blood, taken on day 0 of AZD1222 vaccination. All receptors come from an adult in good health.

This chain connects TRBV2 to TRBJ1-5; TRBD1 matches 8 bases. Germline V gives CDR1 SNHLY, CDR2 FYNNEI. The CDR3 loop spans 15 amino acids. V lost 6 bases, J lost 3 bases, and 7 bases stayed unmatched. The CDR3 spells CASRGGQAYNQPQHF. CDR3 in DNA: TGTGCCAGCAGGGGGGGACAGGCCTACAATCAGCCCCAGCATTTT.

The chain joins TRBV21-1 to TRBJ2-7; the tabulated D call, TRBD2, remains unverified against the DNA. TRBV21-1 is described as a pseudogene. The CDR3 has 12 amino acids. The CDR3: CASSTGLYEQYF. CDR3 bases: TGTGCCAGCAGCACCGGACTCTACGAGCAGTACTTC.

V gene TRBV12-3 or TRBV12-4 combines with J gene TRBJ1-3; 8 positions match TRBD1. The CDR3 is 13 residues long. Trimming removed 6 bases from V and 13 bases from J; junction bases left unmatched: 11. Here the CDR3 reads CASSPAGGRRIYF. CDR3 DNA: TGTGCCAGCAGCCCTGCAGGGGGCCGTAGGATATATTTT.

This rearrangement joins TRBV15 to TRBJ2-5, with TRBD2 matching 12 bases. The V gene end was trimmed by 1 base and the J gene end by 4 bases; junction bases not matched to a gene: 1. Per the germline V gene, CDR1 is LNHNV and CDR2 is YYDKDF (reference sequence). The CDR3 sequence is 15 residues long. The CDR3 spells CATSRGTSGAETQYF. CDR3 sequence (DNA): TGTGCCACCAGCAGAGGGACTAGCGGGGCAGAGACCCAGTACTTC.

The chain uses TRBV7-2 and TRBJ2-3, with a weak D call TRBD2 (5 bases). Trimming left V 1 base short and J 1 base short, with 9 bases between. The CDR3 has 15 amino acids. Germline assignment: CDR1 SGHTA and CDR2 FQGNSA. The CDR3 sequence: CASSLERTGTDTQYF. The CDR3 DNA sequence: TGTGCCAGCAGCTTAGAGCGGACGGGCACAGATACGCAGTATTTT.

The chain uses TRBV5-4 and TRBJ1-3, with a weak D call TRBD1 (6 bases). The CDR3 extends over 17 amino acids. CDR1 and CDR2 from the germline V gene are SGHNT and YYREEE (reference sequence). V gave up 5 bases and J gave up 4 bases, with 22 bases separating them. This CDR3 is CASSHGGGSPSGNTIYF. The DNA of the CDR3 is TGTGCCAGCAGTCACGGAGGGGGGTCCCCCTCAGGAAACACCATATATTTT.

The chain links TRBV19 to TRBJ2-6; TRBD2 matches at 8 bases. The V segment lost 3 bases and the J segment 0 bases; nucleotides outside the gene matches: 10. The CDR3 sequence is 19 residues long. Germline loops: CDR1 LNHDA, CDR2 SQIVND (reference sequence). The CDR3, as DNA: TGTGCCAGTAGTATCCCCCTAGCGGGTACCCTCTCTGGGGCCAACGTCCTGACTTTC. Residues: CASSIPLAGTLSGANVLTF. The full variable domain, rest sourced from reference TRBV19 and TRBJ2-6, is DGGITQSPKYLFRKEGQNVTLSCEQNLNHDAMYWYRQDPGQGLRLIYYSQIVNDFQKGDIAEGYSVSREKKESFPLTVTSAQKNPTAFYLCASSIPLAGTLSGANVLTFGAGSRLTVL.

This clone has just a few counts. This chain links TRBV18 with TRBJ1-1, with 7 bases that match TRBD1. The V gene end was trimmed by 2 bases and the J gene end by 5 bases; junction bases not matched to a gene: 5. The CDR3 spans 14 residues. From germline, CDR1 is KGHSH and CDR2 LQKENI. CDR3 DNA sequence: TGTGCCAGCTCACCAAGTCAACAGGGGACTGAAGCTTTCTTT. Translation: CASSPSQQGTEAFF.